Shown below are 18 T cell receptor beta chains from a single sample sequenced in a study of blood T cell repertoires in COVID-19. Repertoires were generated with immunoSEQ multiplex PCR, while TCRdb's copy carries only in-frame clones and drops some. The sample has some 52,000 clones; 90% are singletons. The specimen was peripheral blood. The receptors originated from a human donor in a cohort sampled during active COVID-19.

The chain links TRBV15 to TRBJ2-3; 11 positions agree with TRBD2. The V gene's germline CDR1 is LNHNV and CDR2 YYDKDF (reference sequence). CDR3 length: 16 residues. J was trimmed by 2 bases and V by 4 bases; bases with no gene match: 5. The CDR3 protein is CATSTGLAGTTDTQYF. The CDR3 region has the DNA TGTGCCACCAGCACAGGACTAGCGGGCACCACAGATACGCAGTATTTT. Looking up the rest from reference TRBV15 and TRBJ2-3 gives the full variable domain: DAMVIQNPRYQVTQFGKPVTLSCSQTLNHNVMYWYQQKSSQAPKLLFHYYDKDFNNEADTPDNFQSRRPNTSFCFLDIRSPGLGDTAMYLCATSTGLAGTTDTQYFGPGTRLTVL.

The gene calls are TRBV10-3 and TRBJ1-5; weak D call: TRBD1 (5 bases). With 3 bases removed from V and 7 bases from J, the gap between germline ends came to 7 bases. CDR3 length: 12 residues. Germline CDR1 reads ENHRY; CDR2 reads SYGVKD. This CDR3 reads CAISDDSQPQHF. In DNA form, the CDR3 reads TGTGCCATCAGTGACGACAGCCAGCCCCAGCATTTT.

This clone has only a few counts. This chain uses TRBV9 with TRBJ1-6, with a weak D call TRBD1 (6 bases). Per germline, CDR1 SGDLS and CDR2 YYNGEE. The CDR3 is 15 amino acids. V lost 7 bases, J lost 0 bases, and 11 bases lay in between. Written as DNA, the CDR3 is TGTGCCAGCGGGGGCAGGGGCTCCTATAATTCACCCCTCCACTTT. Protein: CASGGRGSYNSPLHF.

This clone was seen only once. This chain joins TRBV3-1 (or the pseudogene TRBV3-2) and TRBJ2-3; 10 nucleotides match TRBD2. CDR1 and CDR2 from the germline V gene are LGHDT and YNNKEL (reference sequence). J was trimmed by 3 bases and V by 1 base; bases with no gene match: 4. This CDR3 is built from 16 residues. The CDR3 sequence is CASSQGRAGGTDTQYF. The CDR3 DNA follows: TGTGCCAGCAGCCAAGGGCGAGCGGGAGGGACAGATACGCAGTATTTT.

The V gene is TRBV7-2, the J gene TRBJ2-1, with TRBD2 matching 7 bases. Germline V gene data show CDR1 as SGHTA and CDR2 as FQGNSA. The V segment lost 1 base and the J segment 4 bases; nucleotides outside the gene matches: 4. This CDR3 has 15 residues. This CDR3 reads CASSLGLAVYNEQFF. CDR3 bases: TGTGCCAGCAGCTTAGGACTAGCCGTTTACAATGAGCAGTTCTTC.

The V and J genes are TRBV5-1 and TRBJ2-4; weak D call: TRBD1 (6 bases). This CDR3 has 16 residues. CDR1 is SGHRS, CDR2 YFSETQ, per germline. V shed 2 bases and J shed 0 bases, with 12 bases lying between them. This chain's CDR3 is CASSFYATGAKNIQYF. CDR3 bases: TGCGCCAGCAGCTTTTATGCGACAGGAGCCAAAAACATTCAGTACTTC.

The table lists this clone with a count of one. The J gene is TRBJ1-3, the V gene TRBV19, with TRBD1 matching over 8 bases. V was clipped by 6 bases and J by 0 bases; unmatched bases: 7. The CDR3 is made up of 16 amino acids. Germline V CDR1 and CDR2: LNHDA, SQIVND (reference sequence). CDR3 nucleotide sequence: TGTGCCAGTAGATCGCCTGGACAGGGCTCTGGAAACACCATATATTTT. It specifies CASRSPGQGSGNTIYF.

J is TRBJ2-7 and V is TRBV5-1, with 15 bases that match TRBD2. Germline V gene data show CDR1 as SGHRS and CDR2 as YFSETQ. CDR3 length equals 17 residues. V was clipped by 3 bases and J by 0 bases; unmatched bases: 4. CDR3 amino acids: CASSWGLAGGSSYEQYF. CDR3 DNA sequence: TGCGCCAGCAGCTGGGGACTAGCGGGAGGTAGCTCCTACGAGCAGTACTTC.

V and J are TRBV2 and TRBJ2-1; 11 bases map to TRBD2. CDR3 size: 14 residues. The trim removed 7 bases at V and 4 bases at J, leaving 3 bases unmatched. The V gene's germline CDR1 is SNHLY and CDR2 FYNNEI. The CDR3 spells CASKGTSGYNEQFF. CDR3 nucleotide sequence: TGTGCCAGCAAGGGGACTAGCGGATACAATGAGCAGTTCTTC.

The V and J genes are TRBV19 and TRBJ1-1; D not certain. Per the germline V gene, CDR1 is LNHDA and CDR2 is SQIVND (reference sequence). Trimming pared 5 bases from V and 7 bases from J, leaving 11 bases between. This CDR3 is built from 12 residues. The CDR3 loop reads CASSPGIFEAFF. For the CDR3, the DNA is TGTGCCAGTAGTCCGGGGATCTTTGAAGCTTTCTTT.

The V and J genes are TRBV7-2 and TRBJ1-2; D gene unclear. V lost 5 bases, J lost 7 bases, and 17 bases lay in between. Looked up from germline, CDR1 is SGHTA and CDR2 is FQGNSA. CDR3 length equals 14 residues. The CDR3 reads CASSPGTSGGGYTF. Written as DNA, the CDR3 is TGTGCCAGCAGCCCCGGTACCTCGGGTGGTGGCTACACCTTC.

The chain employs TRBV30 and TRBJ1-4; TRBD1 matches at 8 bases. Germline CDR1 and CDR2: GTSNPN and SVGIG (reference sequence). The CDR3 is 19 residues long. The V segment lost 0 bases and the J segment 8 bases; nucleotides outside the gene matches: 20. The DNA for the CDR3 is TGTGCCTGGAGTGTATCGGACAGGGTGGATTCGTTCCTAAGAGAAAAACTGTTTTTT. Amino acid sequence: CAWSVSDRVDSFLREKLFF.

The chain uses TRBV19 and TRBJ1-4, with D perhaps TRBD1 (5 bases). V was trimmed by 4 bases and J by 5 bases, leaving 11 bases between them. Germline V gene sequence: CDR1 LNHDA, CDR2 SQIVND (reference sequence). There are 14 residues in the CDR3. The CDR3 sequence: CASSTSKGNEKLFF. The CDR3 nucleotides are TGTGCCAGTAGTACGTCGAAGGGGAATGAAAAACTGTTTTTT.

The chain joins TRBV5-6 to TRBJ2-3; D possibly corresponds to TRBD2 (5 bases). Trimming took 0 bases from V and 5 from J, leaving 7 bases between them. The CDR3 length is 13 residues. Germline V lookup: CDR1 SGHDT, CDR2 YYEEEE. The CDR3 reads CASSLDGRDTQYF. CDR3 DNA: TGTGCCAGCAGCTTGGATGGGAGAGATACGCAGTATTTT. Complete variable domain (other parts from reference TRBV5-6 and TRBJ2-3): DAGVTQSPTHLIKTRGQQVTLRCSPKSGHDTVSWYQQALGQGPQFIFQYYEEEERQRGNFPDRFSGHQFPNYSSELNVNALLLGDSALYLCASSLDGRDTQYFGPGTRLTVL.

The J gene is TRBJ2-7, the V gene TRBV28; D possibly corresponds to TRBD2 (5 bases). V was pared by 5 bases and J by 0 bases, with 11 bases between. The germline V gene encodes CDR1 MDHEN and CDR2 SYDVKM. This CDR3 contains 14 residues. The CDR3: CASSPTGNSYEQYF. The CDR3 DNA reads as TGTGCCAGCAGTCCGACGGGGAACTCCTACGAGCAGTACTTC.

Here the CDR3 reads CATSIGTGGLVEQYF. The CDR3 nucleotides are TGTGCCACCAGCATCGGGACAGGGGGTCTCGTCGAGCAGTACTTC. The chain joins TRBV15 to TRBJ2-7; 11 bases map to TRBD1. The CDR3 has 15 residues. From germline, CDR1 is LNHNV and CDR2 YYDKDF (reference sequence). V shed 4 bases and J 6 bases; nucleotides not matched to a gene: 8.

The V and J genes are TRBV3-1 (or the pseudogene TRBV3-2) and TRBJ1-5; maybe TRBD1 (6 bases). The V and J ends lost 2 bases and 5 bases respectively, with 10 bases between them. CDR1 is LGHDT and CDR2 is YNNKEL in the germline V gene (reference sequence). The CDR3 loop spans 14 amino acids. The CDR3, as DNA: TGTGCCAGCAGCCAAACAGGGAGGGATCAGCCCCAGCATTTT. The encoded protein is CASSQTGRDQPQHF.

The chain has TRBV19 and TRBJ1-3, with 7 nucleotides matching TRBD1. From germline, CDR1 is LNHDA and CDR2 SQIVND (reference sequence). The trim removed 6 bases at V and 9 bases at J, leaving 14 bases unmatched. The CDR3 runs to 15 residues. DNA for the CDR3: TGTGCCAGTAGACCAAGACAGGGTCACGGGCCCACCATATATTTT. Encoded protein: CASRPRQGHGPTIYF.